This TCR beta chain was obtained from a study of T cells in Graves' hyperthyroidism and ophthalmopathy. Study-level background: Peripheral blood specimens were obtained at initial diagnosis, prior to any treatment.

Template material for amplifying TCR beta CDR3 regions consisted of RNA transcripts. HTBI primers were used for first-round RT-PCR of the TCR CDR3. From the multiplex PCR reads, TCRdb called clonotypes with MiXCR, one entry per CDR3 protein. The repertoire has 530,000 or so distinct CDR3 sequences, less than 25% of them found once; the top ten carry about 11%. The CDR3 contains 16 residues. Germline assignment: CDR1 MNHEY and CDR2 SMNVEV (reference sequence). Trimming left V 5 bases short and J 0 bases short, with 14 bases between. PBMCs were sourced from about 10 ml fresh peripheral blood. There are many counts of this clonotype.

The origin of this receptor is a young woman with Graves' ophthalmopathy. The gene calls are TRBV27 and TRBJ1-5; D is possibly TRBD1 (5 bases). The sequenced sample was blood. Here the CDR3 DNA reads TGTGCCAGCAGTCCCCTGGGGCAGAATAGCAATCAGCCCCAGCATTTT. Its translation: CASSPLGQNSNQPQHF.